Given below is one T cell receptor (beta chain) in context. The antigen remains undetermined. All donors had upfront surgery without preoperative chemotherapy, radiotherapy or any immunotherapy. Normal lung tissue came from at least 2 cm beyond the tumor margin and showed no malignant cells. The sample comes from a study of T cells and copy number aberrations in small-cell lung cancer. Study-wide points: Sequencing artifacts are a known risk, since all specimens were formalin-fixed paraffin-embedded. The study's sample size was small, so findings need validation.

Sequenced by immunoSEQ multiplex PCR; TCRdb stores in-frame clones only, minus some. This sample has around 9,600 clones, with nearly 80% found just once. The CDR3 spans 13 residues. Germline V gene data show CDR1 as MNHNY and CDR2 as SVGAGI (reference sequence). V was clipped by 5 bases and J by 1 base, with 8 bases between them. Sequencing was carried out using normal tissue next to the tumor. This clonotype originated in a man aged 60 to 75 with small cell lung cancer. The V and J genes are TRBV6-6 and TRBJ1-1, with a tentative D call TRBD1 (5 bases). Written as DNA, the CDR3 is TGTGCCAGCAGTAAGACAGAGAACACTGAAGCTTTCTTT. It specifies CASSKTENTEAFF.